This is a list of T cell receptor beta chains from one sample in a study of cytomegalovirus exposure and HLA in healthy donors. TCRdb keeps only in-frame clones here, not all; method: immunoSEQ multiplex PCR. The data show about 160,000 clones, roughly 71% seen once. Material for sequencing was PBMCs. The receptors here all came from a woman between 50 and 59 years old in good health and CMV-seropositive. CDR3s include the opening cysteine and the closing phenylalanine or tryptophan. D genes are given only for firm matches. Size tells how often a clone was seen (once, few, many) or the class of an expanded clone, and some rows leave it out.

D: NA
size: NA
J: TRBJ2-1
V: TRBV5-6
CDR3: CASSHPELYNEQFF
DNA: TGTGCCAGCAGCCACCCTGAGCTTTACAATGAGCAGTTCTTC

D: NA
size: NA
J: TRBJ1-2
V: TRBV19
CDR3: CASRTASHLRDYGYTF
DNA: TGTGCCAGTAGGACTGCCTCCCACCTTCGGGACTATGGCTACACCTTC

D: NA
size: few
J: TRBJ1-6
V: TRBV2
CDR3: CASSGGSDSPLHF
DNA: TGTGCCAGCAGTGGAGGGAGTGATTCACCCCTCCACTTT

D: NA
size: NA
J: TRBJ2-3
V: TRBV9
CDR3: CASSSRLGGGTDTQYF
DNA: TGTGCCAGCAGCTCGAGACTCGGAGGCGGCACAGATACGCAGTATTTT

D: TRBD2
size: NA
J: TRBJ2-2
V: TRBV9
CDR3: CASSPLAENTGELFF
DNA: TGTGCCAGCAGCCCTCTAGCGGAGAACACCGGGGAGCTGTTTTTT

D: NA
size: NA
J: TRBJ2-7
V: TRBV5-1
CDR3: CASSLVVGSYEQYF
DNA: TGCGCCAGCAGCTTGGTTGTCGGCTCCTACGAGCAGTACTTC

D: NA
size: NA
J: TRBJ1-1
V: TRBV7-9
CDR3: CASSPGTLEAFF
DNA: TGTGCCAGCAGCCCTGGGACTCTTGAAGCTTTCTTT

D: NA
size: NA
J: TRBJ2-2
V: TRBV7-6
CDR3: CASSLAGGHTGELFF
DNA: TGTGCCAGCAGCTTAGCGGGGGGGCACACCGGGGAGCTGTTTTTT

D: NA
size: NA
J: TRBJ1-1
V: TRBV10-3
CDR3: CAISEQGRGDTEAFF
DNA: TGTGCCATCAGTGAACAGGGCCGGGGAGACACTGAAGCTTTCTTT

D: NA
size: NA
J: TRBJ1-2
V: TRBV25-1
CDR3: CASSEYDGRGGDGYTF
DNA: TGTGCCAGCAGTGAATATGACGGACGAGGAGGGGACGGCTACACCTTC

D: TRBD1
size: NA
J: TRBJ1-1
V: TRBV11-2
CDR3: CASSLDHGTGEGASF
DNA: TGTGCCAGCAGCTTAGATCATGGGACAGGGGAAGGAGCTTCCTTT

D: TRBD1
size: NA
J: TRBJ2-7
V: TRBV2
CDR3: CASRPGQGSLEQYF
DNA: TGTGCCAGCAGGCCGGGACAGGGATCTCTCGAGCAGTACTTC

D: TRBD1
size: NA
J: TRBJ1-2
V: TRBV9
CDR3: CASSMTGQGYGYTF
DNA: TGTGCCAGCAGCATGACAGGGCAGGGCTATGGCTACACCTTC

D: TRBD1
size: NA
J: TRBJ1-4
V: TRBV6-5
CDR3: CASSYRQGAFELFF
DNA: TGTGCCAGCAGTTACAGACAGGGAGCCTTTGAACTGTTTTTT

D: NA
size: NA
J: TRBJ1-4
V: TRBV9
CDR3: CASSEGGADQGEKLFF
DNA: TGTGCCAGCAGCGAGGGGGGGGCAGATCAAGGAGAAAAACTGTTTTTT

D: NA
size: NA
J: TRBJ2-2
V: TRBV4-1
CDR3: CASSQQGQHTGELFF
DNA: TGCGCCAGCAGCCAACAGGGTCAGCACACCGGGGAGCTGTTTTTT

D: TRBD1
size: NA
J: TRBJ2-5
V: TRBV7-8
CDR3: CASTPGQGKETQYF
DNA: TGTGCCAGCACCCCCGGACAGGGCAAAGAGACCCAGTACTTC

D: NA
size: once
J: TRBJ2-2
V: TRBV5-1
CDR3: CASGTPEASATGELFF
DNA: TGCGCCAGCGGAACCCCGGAGGCTAGCGCAACCGGGGAGCTGTTTTTT

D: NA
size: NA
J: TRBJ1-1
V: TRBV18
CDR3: CASHDSISMNTEAFF
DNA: TGTGCCAGCCACGACAGTATCAGCATGAACACTGAAGCTTTCTTT

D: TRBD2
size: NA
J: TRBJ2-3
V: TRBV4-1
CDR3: CASSQDPPGGPTDTQYF
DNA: TGCGCCAGCAGCCAAGACCCCCCGGGGGGGCCCACAGATACGCAGTATTTT

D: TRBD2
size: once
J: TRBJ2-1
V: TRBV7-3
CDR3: CASSFLAGSYNEQFF
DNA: TGTGCCAGCAGCTTCCTAGCGGGGTCCTACAATGAGCAGTTCTTC

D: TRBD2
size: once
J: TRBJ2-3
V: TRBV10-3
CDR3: CAISEGLAGSTDTQYF
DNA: TGTGCCATCAGTGAAGGACTAGCGGGCTCCACAGATACGCAGTATTTT

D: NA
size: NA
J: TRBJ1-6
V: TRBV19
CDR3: CASRLIRLDYNSPLHF
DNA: TGTGCCAGTAGGTTGATCCGCTTAGACTATAATTCACCCCTCCACTTT

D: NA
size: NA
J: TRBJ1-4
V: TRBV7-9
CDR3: CAGGGEKLFF
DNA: TGTGCGGGGGGAGGTGAAAAACTGTTTTTT